The 5 T cell receptor beta chains given below trace back to one sample, sequenced in a study of T cell repertoires in cytomegalovirus infection. TCRdb re-derived calls from the reads in MiXCR, one entry per CDR3 protein. The profile covers about 130,000 distinct CDR3 sequences, with over 25% appearing a single time and 45% to 55% taken by the ten largest. These TCRs' antigens remain unknown. The input for sequencing was CD8+ T cells from cultured PBMCs, taken from culture after CMV antigen stimulation. All receptors come from a human donor in good health (CMV status not recorded). Some clones in this sample may be carry-over from other donors' samples.

The V and J genes are TRBV7-8 and TRBJ2-2, with 9 nucleotides matching TRBD2. The junction had 5 bases not matched to a gene; V was cut back by 4 bases and J by 2 bases. Germline V CDR1 and CDR2: SGHVS, FQNEAQ. CDR3 size: 16 residues. This chain's CDR3 is CASSSGLALNTGELFF. The CDR3 region has the DNA TGTGCCAGCAGCTCCGGACTAGCGCTCAACACCGGGGAGCTGTTTTTT. Combining the CDR3 with reference TRBV7-8 and TRBJ2-2 gives the whole variable domain GAGVSQSPRYKVAKRGQDVALRCDPISGHVSLFWYQQALGQGPEFLTYFQNEAQLDKSGLPSDRFFAERPEGSVSTLKIQRTQQEDSAVYLCASSSGLALNTGELFFGEGSRLTVL.

This clonotype was seen only a few times. The chain uses TRBV4-2 and TRBJ2-1; TRBD2 is a possible D gene (5 bases). CDR1 LGHNA and CDR2 YNFKEQ come from the germline V gene. V gave up 4 bases and J gave up 9 bases, with 22 bases separating them. The CDR3 is made up of 16 amino acids. The CDR3 reads CASSPHLGQVEGEQFF. CDR3 nucleotides: TGTGCCAGCAGCCCCCACTTAGGGCAGGTTGAGGGTGAGCAGTTCTTC.

V gene TRBV11-1 combines with J gene TRBJ1-1; D not certain. CDR1 SGHAT and CDR2 FQDESV come from the germline V gene (reference sequence). The CDR3 loop spans 14 amino acids. The V end lost 4 bases, the J end lost 3 bases, and 12 bases lay between the germline ends. For the CDR3, the DNA is TGTGCCAGCAGCTACATGGGAGGAGACACTGAAGCTTTCTTT. It is translated as CASSYMGGDTEAFF.

This clonotype came up many times. This chain uses TRBV19 with TRBJ1-1; 9 bases match TRBD1. The CDR3 length is 15 residues. Germline trimming cut 6 bases from V and 0 bases from J; bases unmatched to any gene: 5. The V gene's germline CDR1 is LNHDA and CDR2 SQIVND (reference sequence). The chain's CDR3 is CASRIGTGLNTEAFF. CDR3 in DNA: TGTGCCAGTAGAATCGGGACAGGGCTGAACACTGAAGCTTTCTTT.

This clonotype was counted only a few times. This rearrangement joins TRBV28 to TRBJ2-1, with 15 nucleotides matching TRBD2. V gave up 7 bases and J gave up 8 bases; unmatched junction bases: 6. The CDR3 is made up of 15 amino acids. Germline CDR1 is MDHEN and CDR2 is SYDVKM. As DNA, the CDR3 is TGTGCCAGCAAGTGGACTAGCGGGGGGGCCGATGAGCAGTTCTTC. It is translated as CASKWTSGGADEQFF.